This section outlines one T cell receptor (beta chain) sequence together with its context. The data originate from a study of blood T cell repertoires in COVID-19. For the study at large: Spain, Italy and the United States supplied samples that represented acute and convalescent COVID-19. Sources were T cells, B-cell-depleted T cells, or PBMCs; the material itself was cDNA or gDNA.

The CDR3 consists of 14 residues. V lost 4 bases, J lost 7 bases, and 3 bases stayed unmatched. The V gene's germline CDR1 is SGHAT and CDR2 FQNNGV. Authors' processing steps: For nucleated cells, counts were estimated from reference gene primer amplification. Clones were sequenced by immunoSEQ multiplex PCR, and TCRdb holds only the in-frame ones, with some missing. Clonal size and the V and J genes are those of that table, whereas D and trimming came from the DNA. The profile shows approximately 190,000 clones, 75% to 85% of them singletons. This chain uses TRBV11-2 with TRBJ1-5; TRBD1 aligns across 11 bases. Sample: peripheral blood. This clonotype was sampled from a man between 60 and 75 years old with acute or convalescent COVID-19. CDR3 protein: CASSSGQGDQPQHF. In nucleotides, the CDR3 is TGTGCCAGCAGCTCGGGACAGGGGGACCAGCCCCAGCATTTT.